One and the same sample provided the 30 T cell receptor beta chains below, sequenced in a study of a mutant IDH1 vaccine in newly diagnosed glioma. Regarding time point: baseline, week 1 (first vaccination visit). Treatment of the sample: pre-vaccination baseline after standard-of-care therapy. Profiling relied on immunoSEQ multiplex PCR, and the TCRdb table lists in-frame clones only, not all of them. The data hold tens of thousands of clones, with 80% observed a single time. Sequenced material: peripheral blood mononuclear cells (PBMCs), taken from a glioma patient treated with radiotherapy, temozolomide or both. The receptors derive from a man aged 45-65 years with glioma. Some clones in this sample may be carry-over from other donors' samples.

V usage is TRBV7-2 and J usage is TRBJ2-7; D gene unclear. V was trimmed by 3 bases and J by 5 bases, leaving 5 bases between them. The germline V gene encodes CDR1 SGHTA and CDR2 FQGNSA. The CDR3 spans 11 residues. The CDR3 region has the DNA TGTGCCAGCAGCTTGATGGACGAGCAGTACTTC. This encodes CASSLMDEQYF.

J is TRBJ1-1 and V is TRBV29-1; D possibly corresponds to TRBD1 (5 bases). Trimming removed 1 base from V and 8 bases from J, with 17 bases in between. Per the germline V gene, CDR1 is SQVTM and CDR2 is ANQGSEA. The CDR3 covers 14 residues. The CDR3 protein is CSVEGPGQVPEAFF. As DNA, the CDR3 is TGCAGCGTTGAAGGGCCAGGGCAGGTACCCGAAGCTTTCTTT.

The CDR3 sequence is CASSYGRAVVHTEAFF. As DNA, the CDR3 is TGCGCCAGCAGCTATGGCAGGGCGGTCGTACACACTGAAGCTTTCTTT. The rearrangement joins TRBV5-1 to TRBJ1-1; perhaps TRBD1 as D (5 bases). With 3 bases removed from V and 3 bases from J, the gap between germline ends came to 18 bases. The length of the CDR3 is 16 residues. CDR1 and CDR2 (germline): SGHRS, YFSETQ. The variable domain in full, completed from reference TRBV5-1 and TRBJ1-1, reads KAGVTQTPRYLIKTRGQQVTLSCSPISGHRSVSWYQQTPGQGLQFLFEYFSETQRNKGNFPGRFSGRQFSNSRSEMNVSTLELGDSALYLCASSYGRAVVHTEAFFGQGTRLTVV.

V usage is TRBV30 and J usage is TRBJ1-3; D perhaps matches TRBD1 (6 bases). V lost 3 bases and J 2 bases, leaving 11 bases between the germline ends. Germline V lookup: CDR1 GTSNPN, CDR2 SVGIG (reference sequence). The CDR3 totals 14 residues. This CDR3 is CAWRSGGPGNTIYF. The DNA of the CDR3 is TGTGCCTGGAGGTCGGGGGGGCCTGGAAACACCATATATTTT.

This clone turned up a few times. The chain couples TRBV5-1 to TRBJ1-5, with TRBD1 matching over 7 bases. V trimming: 0 bases; J trimming: 4 bases; junction bases outside the gene matches: 4. The CDR3 covers 15 residues. In germline, CDR1 is SGHRS, CDR2 YFSETQ. CDR3 protein: CASSLAGQENQPQHF. The CDR3, as DNA: TGCGCCAGCAGCTTGGCCGGACAGGAGAATCAGCCCCAGCATTTT.

This clone appeared a few times. The CDR3, as DNA: TGTGCCACCAGCAGAGACCAAGGGACTGGGGCCAACGTCCTGACTTTC. Residues: CATSRDQGTGANVLTF. This chain joins TRBV15 and TRBJ2-6, with D unclear. The germline V gene has CDR1 LNHNV and CDR2 YYDKDF (reference sequence). The CDR3 spans 16 residues. V lost 0 bases and J 2 bases, leaving 8 bases between the germline ends.

CDR3 region: CASSEVVGTSREQYF. As DNA, the CDR3 is TGTGCCAGCAGTGAAGTCGTCGGGACGAGTCGTGAGCAGTACTTC. The V gene is TRBV2, the J gene TRBJ2-7; tentatively, D is TRBD1 or TRBD2 (5 bases each). Germline loops: CDR1 SNHLY, CDR2 FYNNEI. This CDR3 region has 15 residues. The V gene lost 1 base and the J gene lost 7 bases, with 17 bases spanning the gap.

The gene calls are TRBV5-6 and TRBJ2-7, with D hard to call. There are 12 residues in the CDR3. CDR1 and CDR2 from the germline V gene are SGHDT and YYEEEE. Deletions cut 0 bases from V and 4 bases from J, with 5 bases between. Written as DNA, the CDR3 is TGTGCCAGCAGCTTGGGGGGTTACGAGCAGTACTTC. This codes for CASSLGGYEQYF. Complete variable domain (other parts from reference TRBV5-6 and TRBJ2-7): DAGVTQSPTHLIKTRGQQVTLRCSPKSGHDTVSWYQQALGQGPQFIFQYYEEEERQRGNFPDRFSGHQFPNYSSELNVNALLLGDSALYLCASSLGGYEQYFGPGTRLTVT.

The V and J genes are TRBV2 and TRBJ2-7, with 7 bases identical to TRBD2. The trim removed 3 bases at V and 4 bases at J, leaving 9 bases unmatched. Germline CDR1 reads SNHLY; CDR2 reads FYNNEI. There are 15 residues in the CDR3. In DNA, the CDR3 is TGTGCCAGCAGTGACCGGTGGACTAGAAGGTACGAGCAGTACTTC. Translated, it gives CASSDRWTRRYEQYF.

This clone was counted a few times. The V call is TRBV4-1, the J call TRBJ1-1, with 7 bases that match TRBD1. V lost 2 bases to trimming and J lost 11 bases; unmatched junction nucleotides: 5. There are 12 residues in the CDR3. CDR1 is MGHRA, CDR2 YSYEKL, per germline. The CDR3 sequence: CASSQNRGRAFF. CDR3 nucleotides: TGCGCCAGCAGCCAAAACAGGGGACGGGCTTTCTTT.

The chain combines TRBV10-2 with TRBJ1-1, with D possibly being TRBD1 (6 bases). V was pared by 8 bases and J by 8 bases, with 18 bases between. This CDR3 has 13 amino acids. Germline loops: CDR1 WSHSY, CDR2 SAAADI. The CDR3 region has the DNA TGCGCCAGCCGCGCTGGGGGGGCGCCAGAAGCTTTCTTT. This sequence encodes CASRAGGAPEAFF.

The genes are TRBV2 and TRBJ2-5; 13 nucleotides align to TRBD2. Trimming at V came to 5 bases and at J to 4 bases, leaving 4 bases not matched to a gene. The CDR3 sequence is 15 residues long. Germline V gene lookup returns CDR1 SNHLY and CDR2 FYNNEI. Here the CDR3 DNA reads TGTGCCAGCAGTAGGGGACTAGCGGGAAGAGAGACCCAGTACTTC. Its translation is CASSRGLAGRETQYF.

V usage is TRBV11-2 and J usage is TRBJ1-1, with a possible D match to TRBD1 (5 bases). CDR1 is SGHAT, CDR2 FQNNGV, per germline. V was clipped by 7 bases and J by 6 bases, with 18 bases between them. This CDR3 has 14 amino acids. CDR3 sequence (DNA): TGTGCCAGCACTCCGTCGGGGGACTTCTCTGAAGCTTTCTTT. This encodes CASTPSGDFSEAFF.

This chain connects TRBV9 to TRBJ2-7; 7 bases are a match to TRBD2. Trimming took 3 bases from V and 3 from J; bases not matched to a gene: 12. The V gene's germline CDR1 is SGDLS and CDR2 YYNGEE. The CDR3 loop spans 16 amino acids. The DNA for the CDR3 is TGTGCCAGCAGCGCCAGGGAGGGAACAACCTTCTACGAGCAGTACTTC. Amino acid sequence: CASSAREGTTFYEQYF.

The rearrangement joins TRBV5-1 to TRBJ2-1; 9 bases line up with TRBD1. The ends lost 0 bases at V and 9 bases at J; junction bases unmatched: 7. This CDR3 contains 15 residues. Germline CDR1 and CDR2: SGHRS and YFSETQ. CDR3 coding DNA: TGCGCCAGCAGCTTGGGGGGGACAGGGTCAGGTGAGCAGTTCTTC. Protein: CASSLGGTGSGEQFF.

This clone was detected once. The chain combines TRBV7-9 with TRBJ2-1, with TRBD1 identical over 8 bases. The trim removed 10 bases at V and 7 bases at J, leaving 12 bases unmatched. The CDR3 sequence is 14 residues long. The germline V gene has CDR1 SEHNR and CDR2 FQNEAQ (reference sequence). The CDR3 DNA reads as TGTGCCACCCTGTGGGCAGGGGGCCGGAATGAGCAGTTCTTC. It translates to CATLWAGGRNEQFF.

The chain uses TRBV6-6 and TRBJ1-3; no definite D call. The CDR3 covers 15 residues. Deletions cut 2 bases from V and 0 bases from J, with 8 bases between. CDR1 and CDR2 (germline): MNHNY, SVGAGI (reference sequence). Here the CDR3 reads CASSYLGNSGNTIYF. The CDR3 DNA reads as TGTGCCAGCAGTTACCTGGGCAACTCTGGAAACACCATATATTTT.

The chain uses TRBV15 and TRBJ1-2, with D unclear. Trimming left V 0 bases short and J 6 bases short, with 11 bases between. CDR3 length: 14 residues. Germline CDR1 reads LNHNV; CDR2 reads YYDKDF (reference sequence). CDR3 residues: CATSRDSETDGYTF. In DNA form, the CDR3 reads TGTGCCACCAGCAGAGATTCAGAGACTGATGGCTACACCTTC.

This sequence joins TRBV14 and TRBJ2-3, with TRBD2 matching over 7 bases. V shed 1 base, J shed 2 bases, and the junction held 6 bases outside the gene matches. CDR1 is SGHDN, CDR2 FVKESK, per germline. The CDR3 extends over 16 amino acids. CDR3 DNA sequence: TGTGCCAGCAGCCAAGTAGCGGGCGAGGCCACAGATACGCAGTATTTT. Protein product: CASSQVAGEATDTQYF.

This sequence joins TRBV7-7 and TRBJ2-2; D is possibly TRBD1 (6 bases). Germline CDR1 reads SSHAT; CDR2 reads FNYEAQ (reference sequence). This CDR3 contains 15 residues. Trimming shortened V by 6 bases and J by 4 bases, and 15 bases separated the two germline ends. CDR3 bases: TGTGCCAGCAGTTCACAGGGCGCGGGCACCGGGGAGCTGTTTTTT. Translation gives CASSSQGAGTGELFF.

Worth noting for this clone: Other nucleotide sequences from this sample produce the same CDR3. The chain has TRBV20-1 and TRBJ1-3; D is unresolved. Trimming took 3 bases from V and 4 from J, leaving 4 bases between them. The CDR3 runs 11 residues. Germline assignment: CDR1 DFQATT and CDR2 SNEGSKA (reference sequence). CDR3 sequence reads: CSASSGNTIYF. In nucleotides, the CDR3 is TGCAGTGCTAGCTCGGGAAACACCATATATTTT.

V and J are TRBV5-1 and TRBJ1-2; D not certain. Germline CDR1 reads SGHRS; CDR2 reads YFSETQ. The length of the CDR3 is 13 residues. The V end lost 0 bases, the J end lost 2 bases, and 5 bases lay between the germline ends. The CDR3 sequence is CASSLAPNYGYTF. The CDR3 bases are TGCGCCAGCAGCTTGGCCCCAAACTATGGCTACACCTTC.

V is TRBV11-3 and J is TRBJ1-2, with no clear D. This CDR3 comprises 14 residues. V lost 5 bases, J lost 0 bases, and 10 bases lay in between. In germline, CDR1 is SGHNT, CDR2 YENEEA. The CDR3 region has the DNA TGTGCCAGCAGCCCCCGGGCCGCTAACTATGGCTACACCTTC. Protein sequence: CASSPRAANYGYTF.

The chain combines TRBV5-6 with TRBJ2-7, with 8 nucleotides matching TRBD1. J was trimmed by 6 bases and V by 4 bases; bases with no gene match: 9. Germline-derived CDR1 and CDR2 are SGHDT and YYEEEE. The CDR3 loop spans 14 amino acids. CDR3 bases: TGTGCCAGCAGCCCCGAGACAGGGGCAGGCGAGCAGTACTTC. It specifies CASSPETGAGEQYF.

This clone was observed a handful of times. This sequence joins TRBV7-9 and TRBJ1-5, with D tentatively TRBD1 (6 bases). Germline V CDR1 and CDR2: SEHNR, FQNEAQ (reference sequence). Trimming left V 5 bases short and J 7 bases short, with 15 bases between. The CDR3 is made up of 14 amino acids. The CDR3 sequence is CASSPGGGRQPQHF. The DNA of the CDR3 is TGTGCCAGCAGCCCCGGGGGGGGCCGGCAGCCCCAGCATTTT.

The chain joins TRBV27 to TRBJ1-5; TRBD1 matches 8 bases. Germline V gives CDR1 MNHEY, CDR2 SMNVEV (reference sequence). The CDR3 runs to 14 residues. The trim removed 5 bases at V and 2 bases at J, leaving 2 bases unmatched. The chain's CDR3 is CASSPGQGNQPQHF. As DNA, the CDR3 is TGTGCCAGCAGTCCGGGACAGGGCAATCAGCCCCAGCATTTT.

This chain joins TRBV29-1 and TRBJ2-1, with 10 bases identical to TRBD2. The CDR3 spans 16 residues. V shed 4 bases and J 4 bases; nucleotides not matched to a gene: 10. Per the germline V gene, CDR1 is SQVTM and CDR2 is ANQGSEA. Here the CDR3 reads CSVAEREGHNYNEQFF. CDR3 sequence (DNA): TGCAGCGTTGCCGAGCGGGAGGGGCACAATTACAATGAGCAGTTCTTC.

The chain joins TRBV5-8 to TRBJ1-1; TRBD1 is a possible D gene (5 bases). This CDR3 contains 11 residues. CDR1 is SGHTS, CDR2 YDEGEE, per germline. Trimming left V 5 bases short and J 10 bases short, with 12 bases between. CDR3 in amino acids: CASRRDLGAFF. As DNA, the CDR3 is TGTGCCAGCAGAAGGGACCTCGGAGCTTTCTTT.

The rearrangement joins TRBV11-2 to TRBJ2-7; D not resolved. From germline, CDR1 is SGHAT and CDR2 FQNNGV. Trimming pared 5 bases from V and 6 bases from J, leaving 11 bases between. The CDR3 has 12 residues. In DNA form, the CDR3 reads TGTGCCAGCAGCATAAGAAGTGCCGAGCAGTACTTC. The encoded protein is CASSIRSAEQYF.

V and J are TRBV4-1 and TRBJ1-2, with unresolved D. From germline, CDR1 is MGHRA and CDR2 YSYEKL. This CDR3 region has 12 residues. The V end lost 1 base, the J end lost 5 bases, and 5 bases lay between the germline ends. CDR3 amino acids: CASSQGVYGYTF. The DNA for the CDR3 is TGCGCCAGCAGCCAAGGAGTGTATGGCTACACCTTC.